This TCR beta chain was found in a study of T cell repertoires in cytomegalovirus infection. Overall study results and limits: Public TCR beta family frequency separated CMV-and-HLA carriers, including in an independent cohort.

For this clonotype: The antigen remains undetermined. No conserved phenylalanine or tryptophan ends this CDR3, so it is likely a read error.

The germline V gene has CDR1 DFQATT and CDR2 SNEGSKA (reference sequence). V was trimmed by 4 bases and J by 2 bases, leaving 5 bases between them. CDR3 size: 11 residues. TCRdb ran MiXCR on the reads and lists one entry per CDR3 protein. Of 630,000 or so distinct CDR3 sequences detected, 24% appear once; the ten largest clones hold 8%. The gene calls are TRBV20-1 and TRBJ1-1; D remains unclear. Sequenced material: CD8+ T cells from PBMCs. The sequence came from a human donor in good health (CMV status not recorded). Some clones in this sample may be carry-over from other donors' samples. The CDR3 DNA reads TGCAGTGCTACGACCAACACTGAAGCTTTCTCT. As protein: CSATTNTEAFS.